A single sample gave rise to the 32 T cell receptor beta chains below, sequenced in a study of neurological immune-mediated disorders (dated by TCRdb to about 2019). Library prep was done by 5' RACE. Instrument used: Illumina HiSeq 2500. The public reads were run again by TCRdb, first through fastp at Q25 and then through MiXCR, and only productive beta chains were kept. Merged by CDR3 protein, the rows form single entries marked with the most common genes and DNA. A total of 50,000 to 70,000 distinct CDR3 sequences appear in this sample, roughly an eighth of them only once. The ten most abundant clones make up about 10% of the sample. Source material: PBMCs. These receptors came from a woman aged 60-75 years with HTLV-1-associated myelopathy (HAM/TSP).

The genes are TRBV7-2 and TRBJ1-6; 7 bases align to TRBD1. Germline V lookup: CDR1 SGHTA, CDR2 FQGNSA. The trim removed 5 bases at V and 8 bases at J, leaving 9 bases unmatched. The CDR3 sequence is 15 residues long. The CDR3 bases are TGTGCCAGCAGCGCCAATCGAGGGGGCTATTCACCCCTCCACTTT. It is translated as CASSANRGGYSPLHF.

A remark on this clonotype: At one boundary the junction diverges from the germline segment, which might be a read error. This rearrangement joins TRBV28 to TRBJ2-1, with D tentatively TRBD1 (5 bases). This CDR3 comprises 13 residues. Germline CDR1 reads MDHEN; CDR2 reads SYDVKM. CDR3 in amino acids: CASFSRESNVQFF. CDR3 nucleotide sequence: TGTGCCAGCTTCTCCAGGGAATCCAATGTGCAGTTCTTC.

This clonotype was observed many times. This chain connects TRBV5-8 to TRBJ1-6; TRBD1 aligns across 8 bases. From germline, CDR1 is SGHTS and CDR2 YDEGEE. The V segment lost 4 bases and the J segment 7 bases; nucleotides outside the gene matches: 13. The CDR3 is 17 amino acids. CDR3 in DNA: TGTGCCAGCAGCCGACCCCCACGGACAGGGTGGAATTCACCCCTCCACTTT. It yields the protein CASSRPPRTGWNSPLHF. Combining the CDR3 with reference TRBV5-8 and TRBJ1-6 gives the whole variable domain EAGVTQSPTHLIKTRGQQATLRCSPISGHTSVYWYQQALGLGLQFLLWYDEGEERNRGNFPPRFSGRQFPNYSSELNVNALELEDSALYLCASSRPPRTGWNSPLHFGNGTRLTVT.

This clonotype was observed at least ten times. J is TRBJ2-2 and V is TRBV7-3; D is tentatively TRBD1 or TRBD2 (6 bases each). Deletions cut 5 bases from V and 4 bases from J, with 17 bases between. This CDR3 is built from 16 residues. Germline values: CDR1 SGHTA, CDR2 FQGTGA. CDR3 loop: CASSPIGGRVTGELFF. The CDR3 DNA follows: TGTGCCAGCAGCCCTATTGGGGGGCGGGTCACCGGGGAGCTGTTTTTT.

Many counts were recorded for this clonotype. This chain uses TRBV20-1 with TRBJ2-3; 11 bases align to TRBD2. The CDR3 has 15 residues. V shed 3 bases, J shed 6 bases, and the junction held 8 bases outside the gene matches. CDR1 and CDR2 (germline): DFQATT, SNEGSKA (reference sequence). The CDR3 DNA reads as TGCAGTGCTAGGTCACTAGCGGGAGTTTCGGATACGCAGTATTTT. Translated, it gives CSARSLAGVSDTQYF.

The sample holds many counts of this clonotype. The chain recombines TRBV2 with TRBJ2-3, with D possibly being TRBD1 (6 bases). CDR3 length: 12 amino acids. V was trimmed by 6 bases and J by 6 bases, leaving 10 bases between them. Germline V gene lookup returns CDR1 SNHLY and CDR2 FYNNEI. CDR3: CASSEGVDTQYF. CDR3 in DNA: TGTGCCAGCAGCGAGGGGGTGGATACGCAGTATTTT.

At least ten counts were recorded for this clonotype. This chain links TRBV3-1 with TRBJ2-7; D is unresolved. V lost 1 base and J 0 bases, leaving 1 base between the germline ends. CDR3 length equals 12 residues. CDR1 and CDR2 (germline): LGHDT, YNNKEL (reference sequence). CDR3 nucleotides: TGTGCCAGCAGCCAAGCCTCCTACGAGCAGTACTTC. This codes for CASSQASYEQYF.

This clonotype has ten or more counts. This sequence joins TRBV29-1 and TRBJ1-2; 7 nucleotides agree with TRBD1. The germline gives CDR1 SQVTM, CDR2 ANQGSEA. This CDR3 is 13 amino acids long. With V trimmed by 8 bases and J by 6 bases, 12 bases remained unmatched. CDR3 DNA: TGCAGCTCCTGGGACAGCCATAGCGATGGCTACACCTTC. As protein: CSSWDSHSDGYTF.

This clonotype was observed many times. This rearrangement joins TRBV6-5 to TRBJ1-5, with a tentative D call TRBD1 (5 bases). Trimming removed 4 bases at V and 4 bases at J, with 14 bases between. Germline V gene data show CDR1 as MNHEY and CDR2 as SVGAGI. This CDR3 has 15 residues. CDR3 in amino acids: CASSFSGRGNQPQHF. Here the CDR3 DNA reads TGTGCCAGCAGTTTTTCCGGGAGGGGAAATCAGCCCCAGCATTTT.

There are many counts of this clonotype. The chain couples TRBV29-1 to TRBJ2-7; no reliable D call. V gave up 0 bases and J gave up 5 bases, with 17 bases separating them. Germline V CDR1 and CDR2: SQVTM, ANQGSEA. The CDR3 length is 15 residues. The CDR3 protein is CSVEDPGGRKDEQYF. The DNA for the CDR3 is TGCAGCGTTGAAGACCCAGGTGGGCGGAAAGACGAGCAGTACTTC.

This clonotype was counted at least ten times. The rearrangement joins TRBV11-2 to TRBJ2-6, with D perhaps given as TRBD1 or TRBD2 (5 bases each). The germline gives CDR1 SGHAT, CDR2 FQNNGV. The CDR3 totals 16 residues. V lost 5 bases to trimming and J lost 4 bases, with 15 bases between them. CDR3 in DNA: TGTGCCAGCAGCCCACTAGGGACGGTCGGGGCCAACGTCCTGACTTTC. Protein: CASSPLGTVGANVLTF. The full variable domain, rest sourced from reference TRBV11-2 and TRBJ2-6, is EAGVAQSPRYKIIEKRQSVAFWCNPISGHATLYWYQQILGQGPKLLIQFQNNGVVDDSQLPKDRFSAERLKGVDSTLKIQPAKLEDSAVYLCASSPLGTVGANVLTFGAGSRLTVL.

The chain recombines TRBV7-2 with TRBJ2-2, with D perhaps matching TRBD1 (6 bases). V lost 5 bases and J 6 bases, leaving 13 bases between the germline ends. The CDR3 is made up of 14 amino acids. Germline-derived CDR1 and CDR2 are SGHTA and FQGNSA. The CDR3 here is CASSTPTGPGELFF. CDR3 DNA: TGTGCCAGCAGCACCCCGACAGGACCCGGGGAGCTGTTTTTT.

This clonotype was observed many times. The V and J genes are TRBV20-1 and TRBJ2-1, with 7 bases matching TRBD1. Germline V CDR1 and CDR2: DFQATT, SNEGSKA (reference sequence). CDR3 length: 15 residues. V shed 6 bases, J shed 3 bases, and the junction held 11 bases outside the gene matches. CDR3 coding DNA: TGCAGTGCCCCCGGTGAGACAGGGATCTACAATGAGCAGTTCTTC. This translates into CSAPGETGIYNEQFF.

This clonotype was detected only a few times. V gene TRBV3-1 combines with J gene TRBJ2-7; D gene uncertain. The CDR3 runs to 14 residues. V lost 0 bases to trimming and J lost 4 bases, with 10 bases between them. Germline values: CDR1 LGHDT, CDR2 YNNKEL (reference sequence). The chain's CDR3 is CASSQDMVGYEQYF. The DNA of the CDR3 is TGTGCCAGCAGCCAAGACATGGTGGGATACGAGCAGTACTTC.

This clonotype was recorded many times. V and J are TRBV6-6 and TRBJ2-3; a possible D gene is TRBD2 (5 bases). Germline CDR1 and CDR2: MNHNY and SVGAGI (reference sequence). The CDR3 extends over 16 amino acids. Deletions cut 6 bases from V and 2 bases from J, with 18 bases between. The CDR3 nucleotides read TGTGCCAGCAGCCCCTCCCGGGTAGACTACACAGATACGCAGTATTTT. Its protein is CASSPSRVDYTDTQYF.

This clonotype was seen at least ten times. The rearrangement links TRBV5-6 to TRBJ1-1; perhaps TRBD1 as D (6 bases). V lost 0 bases and J lost 1, with 13 bases in between. CDR3 length: 16 amino acids. From germline, CDR1 is SGHDT and CDR2 YYEEEE. CDR3 bases: TGTGCCAGCAGCTTGGAGGGGGGGTTAAGGAACACTGAAGCTTTCTTT. Protein product: CASSLEGGLRNTEAFF.

For this clonotype: Its ends do not fully match the called genes, so a read error is possible. V and J are TRBV6-5 and TRBJ2-3, with 9 nucleotides matching TRBD1. Germline V lookup: CDR1 MNHEY, CDR2 SVGAGI. The CDR3 contains 17 residues. The CDR3 loop is CASIPTAGTGHPDMQYF. The DNA for the CDR3 is TGTGCCAGCATACCGACCGCCGGGACAGGGCACCCAGATATGCAGTATTTT.

In its sample, this clonotype was seen many times. V usage is TRBV5-1 and J usage is TRBJ2-3, with 13 bases lining up with TRBD2. V was pared by 5 bases and J by 5 bases, with 5 bases of the junction left unmatched. The CDR3 is 15 residues long. Germline V gives CDR1 SGHRS, CDR2 YFSETQ. The CDR3 is CASRWTSGSGDTQYF. DNA of the CDR3: TGCGCCAGCAGATGGACTAGCGGGAGTGGAGATACGCAGTATTTT.

At least ten counts were recorded for this clonotype. The chain combines TRBV11-2 with TRBJ2-1, with D tentatively TRBD1 (6 bases). The CDR3 runs to 14 residues. The germline V and J ends were trimmed by 4 bases and 0 bases, with 7 bases remaining between them. The V gene's germline CDR1 is SGHAT and CDR2 FQNNGV. The CDR3 DNA is TGTGCCAGCAGCTCAGGGGTCTCCTACAATGAGCAGTTCTTC. Translating gives CASSSGVSYNEQFF.

There are many counts of this clonotype. The rearrangement links TRBV12-3 or TRBV12-4 to TRBJ1-1, with 10 bases that match TRBD1. The V segment lost 7 bases and the J segment 3 bases; nucleotides outside the gene matches: 5. The CDR3 totals 14 residues. The CDR3 nucleotides read TGTGCCAGCACCGTGACAGGGGGCCACACTGAAGCTTTCTTT. Its protein product is CASTVTGGHTEAFF.

To note about this clonotype: It is likely a read error, because the conserved phenylalanine at the end of the CDR3 is missing. The DNA is omitted, as the CDR3 cannot be located on it reliably, and the CDR3 follows TCRdb's listing. The chain has TRBV5-5 and TRBJ2-1; the listed D gene, TRBD2, was not tested against the DNA. A total of 15 residues make up the CDR3, ends included. The germline V gene encodes CDR1 SGHKS and CDR2 YYEKEE (reference sequence). CDR3 loop: CASSPAGVGHNEQLL.

The sample holds many counts of this clonotype. The CDR3 coding sequence is TGCGCCAGCAGCTTTAACAGCCCTTTTGCAACTAATGAAAAACTGTTTTTT. This gives the protein CASSFNSPFATNEKLFF. The chain has TRBV5-1 and TRBJ1-4; D not certain. In germline, CDR1 is SGHRS, CDR2 YFSETQ. The CDR3 has 17 amino acids. Trimming took off 2 bases at V and 0 bases at J, with 14 bases between the two ends.

This clonotype was counted at least ten times. The chain recombines TRBV3-1 with TRBJ2-3; 10 nucleotides align to TRBD2. Germline V lookup: CDR1 LGHDT, CDR2 YNNKEL (reference sequence). J gave up 0 bases and V 6 bases, and 6 bases lay outside the gene matches. The CDR3 spans 16 residues. This CDR3 reads CASSLTSGASTDTQYF. CDR3 nucleotides: TGTGCCAGCAGTCTTACTAGCGGGGCGAGCACAGATACGCAGTATTTT.

At least ten counts were recorded for this clonotype. The rearrangement joins TRBV20-1 to TRBJ2-2; 9 positions match TRBD2. Germline assignment: CDR1 DFQATT and CDR2 SNEGSKA (reference sequence). The CDR3 length is 18 residues. V dropped 0 bases and J dropped 3; count of bases not matched to a gene: 11. CDR3 loop: CSARDPQRGAPDTGELFF. The CDR3 region has the DNA TGCAGTGCTAGAGATCCCCAGCGGGGGGCCCCGGACACCGGGGAGCTGTTTTTT.

This clonotype was found many times. CDR3 nucleotide sequence: TGTGCCAGCAGGCGGGGGTACTCCAACTCCTACAATGAGCAGTTCTTC. Encoded protein: CASRRGYSNSYNEQFF. This rearrangement joins TRBV27 to TRBJ2-1; 7 nucleotides line up with TRBD2. The CDR3 has 16 amino acids. The V and J ends lost 6 bases and 0 bases, in that order; junction bases with no gene match: 8. Germline values: CDR1 MNHEY, CDR2 SMNVEV (reference sequence).

In this sample, this clonotype turned up many times. V gene TRBV5-1 combines with J gene TRBJ1-2, with 8 bases matching TRBD1. This CDR3 has 15 amino acids. With V trimmed by 4 bases and J by 1 base, 6 bases remained unmatched. The germline CDR1 and CDR2 sequences are SGHRS and YFSETQ. CDR3 sequence: CASSGGDRSNYGYTF. The CDR3 nucleotides read TGCGCCAGCAGCGGAGGGGACAGGAGTAACTATGGCTACACCTTC. Full variable domain (missing parts from reference TRBV5-1 and TRBJ1-2): KAGVTQTPRYLIKTRGQQVTLSCSPISGHRSVSWYQQTPGQGLQFLFEYFSETQRNKGNFPGRFSGRQFSNSRSEMNVSTLELGDSALYLCASSGGDRSNYGYTFGSGTRLTVV.

This clonotype was seen many times. This sequence joins TRBV28 and TRBJ2-7; D perhaps matches TRBD2 (6 bases). V was shortened by 5 bases and J by 6 bases, with 17 bases between the two germline ends. CDR3 size: 14 residues. From germline, CDR1 is MDHEN and CDR2 SYDVKM. CDR3 residues: CASSLQLLASEQYF. The CDR3 nucleotides read TGTGCCAGCAGTCTCCAGCTACTAGCATCCGAGCAGTACTTC.

This clonotype was found many times. The V call is TRBV5-6, the J call TRBJ2-1, with 8 bases aligning to TRBD2. The V gene's germline CDR1 is SGHDT and CDR2 YYEEEE. The junction had 8 bases not matched to a gene; V was cut back by 3 bases and J by 9 bases. This CDR3 comprises 14 residues. CDR3 sequence (DNA): TGTGCCAGCAGCTCTGGACTAGCTGATACTGAGCAGTTCTTC. This translates into CASSSGLADTEQFF.

In its sample, this clonotype was seen many times. This chain connects TRBV5-1 to TRBJ1-1, with D possibly matching TRBD1 (5 bases). Germline CDR1 reads SGHRS; CDR2 reads YFSETQ. V lost 7 bases and J lost 2, with 18 bases in between. This CDR3 is built from 15 residues. CDR3 residues: CASARQGRDNTEAFF. The CDR3 region has the DNA TGCGCCAGCGCTCGTCAGGGTCGGGATAACACTGAAGCTTTCTTT.

The chain links TRBV20-1 to TRBJ2-3; D gene unclear. Trimming took off 3 bases at V and 1 base at J, with 8 bases between the two ends. CDR3 length: 13 residues. Germline V CDR1 and CDR2: DFQATT, SNEGSKA (reference sequence). The CDR3 spells CSASLPGTDTQYF. DNA of the CDR3: TGCAGTGCTAGCCTCCCGGGCACAGATACGCAGTATTTT.

This clonotype was found many times. The chain joins TRBV25-1 to TRBJ1-2; TRBD1 matches at 7 bases. Trimming removed 3 bases from V and 2 bases from J; junction bases left unmatched: 9. Germline CDR1 reads MGHDK; CDR2 reads SYGVNS. This CDR3 contains 16 residues. CDR3 protein: CASSESSRGINYGYTF. CDR3 bases: TGTGCCAGCAGTGAGTCCTCCAGGGGGATAAACTATGGCTACACCTTC.

This clonotype was picked up many times. The CDR3 nucleotides are TGCGCCAGCAGCTTCCTGGGAAGGCTCGACACTGAAGCTTTCTTT. This encodes CASSFLGRLDTEAFF. This rearrangement joins TRBV5-1 to TRBJ1-1; D call uncertain. The CDR3 is 15 residues long. CDR1 and CDR2 from the germline V gene are SGHRS and YFSETQ. With 2 bases removed from V and 3 bases from J, the gap between germline ends came to 14 bases.